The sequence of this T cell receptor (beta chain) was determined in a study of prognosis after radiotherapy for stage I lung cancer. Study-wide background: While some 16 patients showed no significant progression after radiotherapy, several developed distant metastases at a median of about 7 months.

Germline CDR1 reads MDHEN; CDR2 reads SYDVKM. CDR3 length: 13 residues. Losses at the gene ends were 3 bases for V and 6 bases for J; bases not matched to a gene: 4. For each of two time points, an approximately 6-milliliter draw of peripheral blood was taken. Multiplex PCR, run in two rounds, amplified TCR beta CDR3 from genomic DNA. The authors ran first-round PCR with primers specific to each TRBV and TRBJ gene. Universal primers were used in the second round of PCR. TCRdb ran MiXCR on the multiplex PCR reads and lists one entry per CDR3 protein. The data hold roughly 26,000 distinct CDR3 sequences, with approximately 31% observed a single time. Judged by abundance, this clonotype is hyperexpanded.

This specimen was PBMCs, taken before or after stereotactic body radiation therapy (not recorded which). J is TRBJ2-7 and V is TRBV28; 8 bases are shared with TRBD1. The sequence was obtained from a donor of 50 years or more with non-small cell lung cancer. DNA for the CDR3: TGTGCCAGCAGTTTCAGGGGGCCTGGCGAGCAGTACTTC. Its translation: CASSFRGPGEQYF.